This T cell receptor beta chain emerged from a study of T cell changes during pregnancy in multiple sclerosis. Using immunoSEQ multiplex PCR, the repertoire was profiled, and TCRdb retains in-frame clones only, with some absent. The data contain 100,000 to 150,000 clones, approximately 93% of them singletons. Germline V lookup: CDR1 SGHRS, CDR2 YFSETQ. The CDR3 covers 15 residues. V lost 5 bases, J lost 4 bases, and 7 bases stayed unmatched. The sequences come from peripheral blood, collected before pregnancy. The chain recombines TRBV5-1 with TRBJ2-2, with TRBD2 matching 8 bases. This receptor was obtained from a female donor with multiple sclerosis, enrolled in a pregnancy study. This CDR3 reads CASSPSGGFTGELFF. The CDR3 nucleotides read TGCGCCAGCAGTCCGAGCGGGGGTTTCACCGGGGAGCTGTTTTTT.